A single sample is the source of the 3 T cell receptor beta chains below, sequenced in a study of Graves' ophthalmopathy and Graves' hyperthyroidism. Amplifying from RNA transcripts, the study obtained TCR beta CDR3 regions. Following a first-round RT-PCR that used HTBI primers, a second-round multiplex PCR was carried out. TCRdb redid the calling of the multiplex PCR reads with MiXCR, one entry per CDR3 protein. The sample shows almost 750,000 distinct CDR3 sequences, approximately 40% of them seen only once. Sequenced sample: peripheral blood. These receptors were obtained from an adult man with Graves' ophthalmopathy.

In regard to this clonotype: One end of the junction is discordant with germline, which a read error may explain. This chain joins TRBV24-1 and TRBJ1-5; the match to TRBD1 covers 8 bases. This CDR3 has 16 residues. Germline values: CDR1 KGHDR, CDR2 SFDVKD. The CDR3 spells CASSYTAGGPNQPQHF. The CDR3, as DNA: TGTGCCAGCAGTTACACGGCAGGGGGCCCCAATCAGCCCCAGCATTTT.

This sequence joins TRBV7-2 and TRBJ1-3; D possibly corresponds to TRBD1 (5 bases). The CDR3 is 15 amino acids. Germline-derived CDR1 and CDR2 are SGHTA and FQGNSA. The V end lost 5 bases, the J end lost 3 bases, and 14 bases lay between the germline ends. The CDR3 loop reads CASSPNPGIGNTIYF. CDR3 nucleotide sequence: TGTGCCAGCAGCCCCAACCCAGGGATTGGAAACACCATATATTTT.

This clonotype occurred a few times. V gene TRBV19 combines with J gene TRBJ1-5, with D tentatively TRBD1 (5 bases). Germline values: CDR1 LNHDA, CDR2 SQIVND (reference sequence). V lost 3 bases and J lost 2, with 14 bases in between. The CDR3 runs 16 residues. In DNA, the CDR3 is TGTGCCAGTAGTATCCCGGGGGGGTTCGGCAATCAGCCCCAGCATTTT. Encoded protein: CASSIPGGFGNQPQHF.